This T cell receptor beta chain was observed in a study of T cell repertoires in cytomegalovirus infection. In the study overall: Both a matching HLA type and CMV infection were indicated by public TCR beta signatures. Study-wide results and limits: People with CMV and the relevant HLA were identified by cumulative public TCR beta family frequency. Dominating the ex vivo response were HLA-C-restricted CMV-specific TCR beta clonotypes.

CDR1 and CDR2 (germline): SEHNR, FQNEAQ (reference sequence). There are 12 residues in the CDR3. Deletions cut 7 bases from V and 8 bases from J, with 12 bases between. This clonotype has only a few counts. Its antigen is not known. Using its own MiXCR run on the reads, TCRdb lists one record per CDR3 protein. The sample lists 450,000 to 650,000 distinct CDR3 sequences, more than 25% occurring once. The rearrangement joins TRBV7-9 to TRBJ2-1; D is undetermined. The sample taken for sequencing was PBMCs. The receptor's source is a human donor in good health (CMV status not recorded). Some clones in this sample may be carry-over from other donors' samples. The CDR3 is CASTQREDEQFF. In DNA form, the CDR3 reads TGTGCCAGCACCCAACGAGAAGATGAGCAGTTCTTC.